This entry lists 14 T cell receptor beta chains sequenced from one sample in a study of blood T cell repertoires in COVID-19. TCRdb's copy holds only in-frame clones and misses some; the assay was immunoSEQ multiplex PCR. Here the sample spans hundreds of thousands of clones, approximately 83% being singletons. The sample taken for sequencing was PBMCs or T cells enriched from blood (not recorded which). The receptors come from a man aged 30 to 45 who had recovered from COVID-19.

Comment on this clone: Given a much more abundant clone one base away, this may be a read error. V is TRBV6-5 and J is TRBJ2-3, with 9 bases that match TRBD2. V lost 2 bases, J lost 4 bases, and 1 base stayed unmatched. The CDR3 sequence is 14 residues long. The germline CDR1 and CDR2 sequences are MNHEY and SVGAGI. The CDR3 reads CASSYGTSSDTQYF. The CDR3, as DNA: TGTGCCAGCAGTTACGGGACTAGCTCAGATACGCAGTATTTT.

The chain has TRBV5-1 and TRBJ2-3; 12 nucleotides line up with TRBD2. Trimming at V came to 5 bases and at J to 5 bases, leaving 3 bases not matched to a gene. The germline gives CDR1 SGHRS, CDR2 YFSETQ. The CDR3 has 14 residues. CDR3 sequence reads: CASSRTSGIDTQYF. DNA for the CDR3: TGCGCCAGCAGTAGGACTAGCGGGATAGATACGCAGTATTTT.

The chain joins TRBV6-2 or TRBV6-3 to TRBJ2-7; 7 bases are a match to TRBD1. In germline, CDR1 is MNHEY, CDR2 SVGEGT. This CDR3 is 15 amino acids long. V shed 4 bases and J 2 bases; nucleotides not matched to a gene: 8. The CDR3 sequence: CASSSTGDPTYEQYF. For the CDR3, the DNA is TGTGCCAGCAGTTCTACAGGGGACCCGACCTACGAGCAGTACTTC.

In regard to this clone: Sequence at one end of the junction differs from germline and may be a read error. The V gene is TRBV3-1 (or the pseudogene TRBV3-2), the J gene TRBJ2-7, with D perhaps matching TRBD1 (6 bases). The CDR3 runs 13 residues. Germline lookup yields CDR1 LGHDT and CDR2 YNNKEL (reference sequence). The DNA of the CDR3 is TGTGCCAACAGCAGGGGTGGCCCCTACGAGCAGTACTTC. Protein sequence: CANSRGGPYEQYF.

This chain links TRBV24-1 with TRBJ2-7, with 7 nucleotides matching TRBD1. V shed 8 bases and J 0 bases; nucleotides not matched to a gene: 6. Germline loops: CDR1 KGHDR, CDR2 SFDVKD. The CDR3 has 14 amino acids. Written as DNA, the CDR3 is TGTGCCACCACCAGGGACAGCAACTCCTACGAGCAGTACTTC. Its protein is CATTRDSNSYEQYF.

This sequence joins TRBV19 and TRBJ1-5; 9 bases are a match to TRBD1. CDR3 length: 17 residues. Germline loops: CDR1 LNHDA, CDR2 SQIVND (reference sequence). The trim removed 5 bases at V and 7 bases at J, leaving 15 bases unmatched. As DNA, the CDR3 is TGTGCCAGTAGTGAGACCGGGACAGGGCATGTACGGCAGCCCCAGCATTTT. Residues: CASSETGTGHVRQPQHF.

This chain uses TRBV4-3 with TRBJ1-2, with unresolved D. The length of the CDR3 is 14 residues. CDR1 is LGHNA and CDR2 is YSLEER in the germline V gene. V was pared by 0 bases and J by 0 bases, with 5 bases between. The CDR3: CASSQDSANYGYTF. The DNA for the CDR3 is TGCGCCAGCAGCCAAGACTCAGCTAACTATGGCTACACCTTC.

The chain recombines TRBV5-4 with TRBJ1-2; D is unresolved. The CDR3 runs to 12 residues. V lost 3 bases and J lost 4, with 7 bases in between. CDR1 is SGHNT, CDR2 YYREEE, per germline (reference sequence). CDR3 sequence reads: CASSSQLYGYTF. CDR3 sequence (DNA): TGTGCCAGCAGCTCACAGCTCTATGGCTACACCTTC.

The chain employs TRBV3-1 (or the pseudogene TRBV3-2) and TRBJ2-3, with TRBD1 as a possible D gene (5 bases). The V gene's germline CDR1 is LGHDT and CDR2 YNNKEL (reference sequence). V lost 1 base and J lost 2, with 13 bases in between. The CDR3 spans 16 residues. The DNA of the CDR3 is TGTGCCAGCAGCCAAGTTCCAGGGTTGACCACAGATACGCAGTATTTT. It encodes CASSQVPGLTTDTQYF.

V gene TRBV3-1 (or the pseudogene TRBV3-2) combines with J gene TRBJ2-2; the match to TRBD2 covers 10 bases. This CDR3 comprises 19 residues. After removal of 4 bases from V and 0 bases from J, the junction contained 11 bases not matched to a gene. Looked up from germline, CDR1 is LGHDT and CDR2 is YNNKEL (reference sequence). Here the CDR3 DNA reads TGTGCCAGCAGCCCCGGGGCTAGCGGGGGAACCGCGAACACCGGGGAGCTGTTTTTT. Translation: CASSPGASGGTANTGELFF.

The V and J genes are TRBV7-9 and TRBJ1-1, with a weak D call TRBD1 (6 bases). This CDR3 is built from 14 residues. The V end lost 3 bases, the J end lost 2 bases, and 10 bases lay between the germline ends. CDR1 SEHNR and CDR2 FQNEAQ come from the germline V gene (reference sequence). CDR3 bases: TGTGCCAGCAGCTTCCCGGGACACAACACTGAAGCTTTCTTT. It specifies CASSFPGHNTEAFF.

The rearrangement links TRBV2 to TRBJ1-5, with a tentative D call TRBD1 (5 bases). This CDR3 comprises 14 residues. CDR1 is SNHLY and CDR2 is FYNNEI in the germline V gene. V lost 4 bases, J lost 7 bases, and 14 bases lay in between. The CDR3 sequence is CASSGQGGSQPQHF. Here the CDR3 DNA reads TGTGCCAGCAGTGGTCAGGGAGGGAGCCAGCCCCAGCATTTT.

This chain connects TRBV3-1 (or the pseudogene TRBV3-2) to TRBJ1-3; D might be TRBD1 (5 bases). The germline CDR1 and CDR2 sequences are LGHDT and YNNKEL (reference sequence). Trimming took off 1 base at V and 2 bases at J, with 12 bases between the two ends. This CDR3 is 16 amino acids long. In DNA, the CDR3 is TGTGCCAGCAGCCAAGTCATGGGGGGACCTGGAAACACCATATATTTT. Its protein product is CASSQVMGGPGNTIYF.

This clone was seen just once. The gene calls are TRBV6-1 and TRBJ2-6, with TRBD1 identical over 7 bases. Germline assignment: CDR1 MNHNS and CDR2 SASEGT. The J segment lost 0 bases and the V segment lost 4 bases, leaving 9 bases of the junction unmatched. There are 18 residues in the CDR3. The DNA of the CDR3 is TGTGCCAGCAGTGGACGGGACAGCTCCGACTCTGGGGCCAACGTCCTGACTTTC. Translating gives CASSGRDSSDSGANVLTF.